The 3 T cell receptor beta chains below all came from one sample that was sequenced in a study of blood T cell repertoires in COVID-19. Assay used: immunoSEQ multiplex PCR; TCRdb lists only in-frame clones, some missing. Here the sample spans more than 300,000 clones, around 87% being singletons. The material sequenced was PBMCs or T cells enriched from blood (not recorded which). All receptors derive from a man between 35 and 55 years old in a cohort exposed to, infected with or recovered from COVID-19 (not recorded which).

The chain is built from TRBV18 and TRBJ1-5; TRBD1 matches 7 bases. Germline CDR1 KGHSH, CDR2 LQKENI. The CDR3 extends over 15 amino acids. The V segment lost 3 bases and the J segment 3 bases; nucleotides outside the gene matches: 5. CDR3 sequence (DNA): TGTGCCAGCTCACCGACGACAGGGAACAATCAGCCCCAGCATTTT. Amino acid sequence: CASSPTTGNNQPQHF.

This clone has only one observation. The gene calls are TRBV9 and TRBJ1-1; 8 positions agree with TRBD1. V shed 0 bases and J 4 bases; nucleotides not matched to a gene: 2. The germline gives CDR1 SGDLS, CDR2 YYNGEE. There are 14 residues in the CDR3. CDR3: CASSVAGGGTEAFF. In nucleotides, the CDR3 is TGTGCCAGCAGCGTAGCAGGGGGCGGCACTGAAGCTTTCTTT.

V usage is TRBV25-1 and J usage is TRBJ2-1; D is perhaps TRBD2 (5 bases). Per the germline V gene, CDR1 is MGHDK and CDR2 is SYGVNS. The CDR3 runs to 15 residues. V lost 2 bases, J lost 4 bases, and 12 bases lay in between. This chain's CDR3 is CASSEAVGEYNEQFF. Here the CDR3 DNA reads TGTGCCAGCAGTGAAGCCGTGGGAGAGTACAATGAGCAGTTCTTC.